Here is one TCR beta chain with its context. The data were taken from a study of OX40 agonist ivuxolimab in advanced cancers. V gave up 4 bases and J gave up 6 bases; unmatched junction bases: 4. CDR1 and CDR2 from the germline V gene are MNHNS and SASEGT. CDR3 length: 15 residues. Some clones are missing from TCRdb's copy, which holds only in-frame ones; the method was immunoSEQ multiplex PCR. Of tens of thousands of clones listed, about 95% are singletons. Sequenced here: CD4+ or CD8+ T cells sorted from blood, sampled in a trial of the OX40 agonist ivuxolimab. V gene TRBV6-1 combines with J gene TRBJ2-3, with 13 nucleotides matching TRBD2. This TCR was recovered from an adult with an advanced solid tumor such as melanoma, head and neck, liver or kidney cancer. Here the CDR3 DNA reads TGTGCCAGCAGTGGACTAGCGGGGGGCCCCGATACGCAGTATTTT. It codes for CASSGLAGGPDTQYF.